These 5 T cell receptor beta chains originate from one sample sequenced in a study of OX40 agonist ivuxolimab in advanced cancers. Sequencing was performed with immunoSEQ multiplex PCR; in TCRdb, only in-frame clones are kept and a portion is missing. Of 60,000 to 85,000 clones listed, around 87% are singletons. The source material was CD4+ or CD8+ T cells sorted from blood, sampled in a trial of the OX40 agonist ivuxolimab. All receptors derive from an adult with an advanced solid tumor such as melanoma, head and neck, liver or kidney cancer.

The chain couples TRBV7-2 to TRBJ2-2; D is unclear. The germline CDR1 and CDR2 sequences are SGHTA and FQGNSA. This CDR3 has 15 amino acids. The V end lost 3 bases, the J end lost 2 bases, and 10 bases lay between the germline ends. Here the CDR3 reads CASSLTLLNTGELFF. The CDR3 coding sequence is TGTGCCAGCAGCTTGACACTGTTAAACACCGGGGAGCTGTTTTTT.

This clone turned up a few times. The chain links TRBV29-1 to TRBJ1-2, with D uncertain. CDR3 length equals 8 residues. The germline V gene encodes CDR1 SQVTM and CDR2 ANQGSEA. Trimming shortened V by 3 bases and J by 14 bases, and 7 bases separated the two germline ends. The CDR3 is CSVEDWTF. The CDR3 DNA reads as TGCAGCGTTGAGGATTGGACCTTC.

The CDR3 region is CASSLAREPHEQYF. Written as DNA, the CDR3 is TGCGCCAGCAGCTTAGCTCGGGAGCCCCACGAGCAGTACTTC. The J gene is TRBJ2-7, the V gene TRBV5-1; tentative D call: TRBD2 (6 bases). The CDR3 totals 14 residues. The germline V and J ends were trimmed by 2 bases and 5 bases, with 14 bases remaining between them. Germline V gene sequence: CDR1 SGHRS, CDR2 YFSETQ.

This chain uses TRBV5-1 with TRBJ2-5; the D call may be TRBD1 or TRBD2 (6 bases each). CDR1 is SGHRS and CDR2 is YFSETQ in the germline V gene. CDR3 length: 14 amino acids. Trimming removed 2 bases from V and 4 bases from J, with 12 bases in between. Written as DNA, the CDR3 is TGCGCCAGCAGCTTTTCCGGGGGCTCAGAGACCCAGTACTTC. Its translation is CASSFSGGSETQYF.

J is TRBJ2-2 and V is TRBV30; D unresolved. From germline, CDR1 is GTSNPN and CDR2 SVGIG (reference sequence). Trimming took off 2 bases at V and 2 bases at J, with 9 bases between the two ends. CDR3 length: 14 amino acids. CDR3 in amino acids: CAWSRTHNTGELFF. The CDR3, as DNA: TGTGCCTGGAGTCGGACCCACAACACCGGGGAGCTGTTTTTT.